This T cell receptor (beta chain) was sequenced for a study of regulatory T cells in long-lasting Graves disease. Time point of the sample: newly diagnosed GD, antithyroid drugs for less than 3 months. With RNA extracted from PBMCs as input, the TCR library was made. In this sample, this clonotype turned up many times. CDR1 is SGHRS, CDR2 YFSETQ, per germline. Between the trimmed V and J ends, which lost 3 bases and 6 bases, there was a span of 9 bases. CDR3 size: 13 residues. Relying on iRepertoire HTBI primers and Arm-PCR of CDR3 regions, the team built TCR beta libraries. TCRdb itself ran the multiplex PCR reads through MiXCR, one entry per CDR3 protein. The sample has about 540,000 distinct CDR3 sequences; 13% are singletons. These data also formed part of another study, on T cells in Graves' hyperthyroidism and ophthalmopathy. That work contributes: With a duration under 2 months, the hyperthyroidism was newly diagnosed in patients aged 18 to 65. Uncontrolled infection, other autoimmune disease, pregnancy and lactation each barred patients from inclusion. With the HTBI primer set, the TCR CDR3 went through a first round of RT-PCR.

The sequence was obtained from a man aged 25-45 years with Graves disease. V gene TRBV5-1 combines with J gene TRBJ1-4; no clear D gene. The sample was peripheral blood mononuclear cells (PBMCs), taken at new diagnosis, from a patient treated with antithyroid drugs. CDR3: CASSWNRDEKLFF. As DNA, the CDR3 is TGCGCCAGCAGCTGGAACAGAGATGAAAAACTGTTTTTT. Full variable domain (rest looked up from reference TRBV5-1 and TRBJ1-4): KAGVTQTPRYLIKTRGQQVTLSCSPISGHRSVSWYQQTPGQGLQFLFEYFSETQRNKGNFPGRFSGRQFSNSRSEMNVSTLELGDSALYLCASSWNRDEKLFFGSGTQLSVL.